The 27 T cell receptor beta chains listed next were all sequenced from one sample in a study of early T cells in non-severe SARS-CoV-2 infection. MiXCR, run by TCRdb on the 5' RACE reads, gives a single entry per CDR3 protein. This sample has 57,000 or so distinct CDR3 sequences; over 5% occur once, and the top ten carry 6.8%. Source material: whole blood. The receptors were sampled from an adult who was a healthcare worker with PCR-confirmed SARS-CoV-2 infection or an uninfected control (not recorded which).

The chain joins TRBV3-1 to TRBJ2-7; D is unresolved. V was pared by 5 bases and J by 6 bases, with 17 bases between. CDR1 and CDR2 (germline): LGHDT, YNNKEL (reference sequence). The CDR3 contains 14 residues. CDR3 sequence reads: CASSDEWPRGEQYF. CDR3 sequence (DNA): TGTGCCAGCAGCGATGAGTGGCCTCGAGGCGAGCAGTACTTC.

The table lists this clonotype with a few counts. The chain links TRBV5-1 to TRBJ1-1, with 7 positions matching TRBD1. The ends lost 5 bases at V and 1 base at J; junction bases unmatched: 5. The CDR3 covers 14 residues. The germline V gene has CDR1 SGHRS and CDR2 YFSETQ. The CDR3 DNA follows: TGCGCCAGCAGAGCGGGACAGCGGAACACTGAAGCTTTCTTT. It specifies CASRAGQRNTEAFF.

The rearrangement joins TRBV3-1 to TRBJ2-3; 14 bases are shared with TRBD2. The CDR3 runs 19 residues. V shed 1 base and J 6 bases; nucleotides not matched to a gene: 12. CDR1 and CDR2 (germline): LGHDT, YNNKEL (reference sequence). CDR3 in amino acids: CASSQGPTTSGRARDTQYF. In nucleotides, the CDR3 is TGTGCCAGCAGCCAAGGCCCTACGACTAGCGGGAGGGCCAGGGATACGCAGTATTTT.

This clonotype has a count of ten or more. The chain employs TRBV7-9 and TRBJ2-1; D tentatively reads TRBD1 or TRBD2 (5 bases each). Trimming shortened V by 2 bases and J by 4 bases, and 15 bases separated the two germline ends. The CDR3 is 16 residues long. Germline V gives CDR1 SEHNR, CDR2 FQNEAQ (reference sequence). In DNA, the CDR3 is TGTGCCAGCAGCTTAAGTGGGGGAATTCTGTACAATGAGCAGTTCTTC. It encodes CASSLSGGILYNEQFF.

The rearrangement joins TRBV12-3 or TRBV12-4 to TRBJ2-1, with D unclear. V lost 8 bases and J lost 0, with 14 bases in between. CDR3 length: 15 amino acids. The CDR3 is CASSREALSYNEQFF. CDR3 DNA: TGTGCCAGCTCCCGCGAGGCCCTCTCCTACAATGAGCAGTTCTTC.

This clonotype was found a few times. The chain carries TRBV5-6 and TRBJ2-3; D is ambiguous. CDR3 length: 12 residues. Germline V gene lookup returns CDR1 SGHDT and CDR2 YYEEEE. The V end lost 4 bases, the J end lost 5 bases, and 8 bases lay between the germline ends. The CDR3 reads CASSHLGDTQYF. The CDR3 nucleotides read TGTGCCAGCAGCCACCTAGGAGATACGCAGTATTTT.

This clonotype showed up many times. The J gene is TRBJ2-7, the V gene TRBV12-3 or TRBV12-4, with D possibly matching TRBD2 (6 bases). The CDR3 length is 13 residues. V was clipped by 10 bases and J by 3 bases, with 16 bases between them. In DNA form, the CDR3 reads TGTGCCACCGCTCCGGGAGTTTACTACGAGCAGTACTTC. Its protein product is CATAPGVYYEQYF.

This clonotype was recorded at least ten times. The rearrangement links TRBV30 to TRBJ2-2; tentatively, D is TRBD2 (5 bases). Trimming shortened V by 2 bases and J by 5 bases, and 9 bases separated the two germline ends. CDR1 is GTSNPN and CDR2 is SVGIG in the germline V gene (reference sequence). The CDR3 has 13 amino acids. CDR3 nucleotide sequence: TGTGCCTGGAGTAAGACTAAGACCGGGGAGCTGTTTTTT. This translates into CAWSKTKTGELFF. Using reference TRBV30 and TRBJ2-2 for the parts outside the CDR3, the full variable domain is SQTIHQWPATLVQPVGSPLSLECTVEGTSNPNLYWYRQAAGRGLQLLFYSVGIGQISSEVPQNLSASRPQDRQFILSSKKLLLSDSGFYLCAWSKTKTGELFFGEGSRLTVL.

This clonotype was detected many times. The chain employs TRBV15 and TRBJ1-2, with 8 nucleotides matching TRBD1. The trim removed 4 bases at V and 2 bases at J, leaving 6 bases unmatched. Germline-derived CDR1 and CDR2 are LNHNV and YYDKDF (reference sequence). The CDR3 runs 15 residues. The CDR3 sequence is CATSTRQGKNYGYTF. The DNA for the CDR3 is TGTGCCACCAGCACCCGACAGGGGAAGAACTATGGCTACACCTTC.

This clonotype was observed many times. V gene TRBV12-3 or TRBV12-4 combines with J gene TRBJ2-7; TRBD1 aligns across 9 bases. The CDR3 length is 17 residues. V lost 4 bases, J lost 2 bases, and 12 bases stayed unmatched. CDR3 loop: CASSSQWGQGIPYEQYF. The CDR3 DNA reads TGTGCCAGCAGTTCCCAGTGGGGACAGGGTATTCCCTACGAGCAGTACTTC.

This clonotype was picked up many times. V gene TRBV6-2 or TRBV6-3 combines with J gene TRBJ1-2, with D perhaps matching TRBD1 (6 bases). The V end lost 2 bases, the J end lost 3 bases, and 13 bases lay between the germline ends. This CDR3 is built from 15 residues. Germline V gene sequence: CDR1 MNHEY, CDR2 SVGEGT. The CDR3 DNA reads as TGTGCCAGCAGTTACCGGACAGCACCGTACTATGGCTACACCTTC. It translates to CASSYRTAPYYGYTF.

This clonotype was counted ten times or more. At one boundary the junction diverges from the germline segment, which might be a read error. The chain carries TRBV5-1 and TRBJ2-7, with D possibly TRBD2 on 5 matching bases. Germline V gene data show CDR1 as SGHRS and CDR2 as YFSETQ. The CDR3 runs to 14 residues. The chain's CDR3 is CASSLVGSSYEQYF. CDR3 DNA sequence: TGTGCCAGCAGCTTGGTAGGGAGCTCCTACGAGCAGTACTTC.

This clonotype was counted at least ten times. This CDR3 is CASSPQTKTTRSTDTQYF. CDR3 in DNA: TGTGCCAGCTCACCACAGACGAAAACGACAAGAAGCACAGATACGCAGTATTTT. The chain joins TRBV18 to TRBJ2-3; no firm D call. Germline V lookup: CDR1 KGHSH, CDR2 LQKENI. The V gene lost 1 base and the J gene lost 0 bases, with 17 bases spanning the gap. CDR3 length: 18 residues.

This clonotype has just a few counts. The rearrangement joins TRBV7-2 to TRBJ2-5, with D unclear. Germline V gene data show CDR1 as SGHTA and CDR2 as FQGNSA. V shed 1 base and J shed 0 bases, with 6 bases lying between them. The CDR3 has 14 residues. The CDR3 DNA follows: TGTGCCAGCAGCTTAGGTGTCTACCAAGAGACCCAGTACTTC. This sequence encodes CASSLGVYQETQYF.

This clonotype was seen repeatedly, ten times or more. The chain has TRBV29-1 and TRBJ2-7; D is possibly TRBD1 or TRBD2 (7 bases each). Between the trimmed V and J ends, which lost 6 bases and 4 bases, there was a span of 13 bases. Germline lookup yields CDR1 SQVTM and CDR2 ANQGSEA. The length of the CDR3 is 12 residues. The DNA for the CDR3 is TGCAGCGTCGGGGGGACAGCATACGAGCAGTACTTC. Its translation is CSVGGTAYEQYF.

Ten or more counts support this clonotype. V usage is TRBV5-4 and J usage is TRBJ1-2; TRBD1 aligns across 9 bases. V lost 5 bases to trimming and J lost 2 bases; unmatched junction nucleotides: 4. Per germline, CDR1 SGHNT and CDR2 YYREEE (reference sequence). This CDR3 contains 14 residues. CDR3 loop: CASRSGTGNYGYTF. CDR3 coding DNA: TGTGCCAGCAGGTCCGGGACAGGGAACTATGGCTACACCTTC.

This clonotype was counted many times. V and J are TRBV29-1 and TRBJ2-7; TRBD2 might be the D (7 bases). The CDR3 covers 13 residues. Trimming stripped 4 bases from V and 2 bases from J, with 12 bases between. CDR1 and CDR2 from the germline V gene are SQVTM and ANQGSEA. In DNA, the CDR3 is TGCAGCGTTGCACAGGGAGGGCCCTACGAGCAGTACTTC. Encoded protein: CSVAQGGPYEQYF.

This clonotype came up many times. The CDR3, as DNA: TGTGCCACCAGGGCCGGTTCCATAGGTGAGCAGTTCTTC. Translation: CATRAGSIGEQFF. The chain combines TRBV24-1 with TRBJ2-1, with D uncertain. CDR1 and CDR2 (germline): KGHDR, SFDVKD. The CDR3 sequence is 13 residues long. V lost 7 bases and J 9 bases, leaving 15 bases between the germline ends.

This CDR3 reads CASSVGAGPAYEQYF. CDR3 nucleotide sequence: TGTGCCAGCAGCGTTGGGGCGGGTCCCGCCTACGAGCAGTACTTC. This sequence joins TRBV9 and TRBJ2-7, with D perhaps TRBD1 or TRBD2 (5 bases each). The length of the CDR3 is 15 residues. Germline CDR1 reads SGDLS; CDR2 reads YYNGEE. Trimming removed 2 bases at V and 2 bases at J, with 14 bases between.

The table lists this clonotype with many counts. The V call is TRBV7-2, the J call TRBJ2-1; 7 bases line up with TRBD1. The CDR3 sequence is 16 residues long. Per germline, CDR1 SGHTA and CDR2 FQGNSA. V shed 4 bases, J shed 5 bases, and the junction held 11 bases outside the gene matches. The DNA of the CDR3 is TGTGCCAGCAGCTCCCAGGTGGGACAGCCCCACAATGAGCAGTTCTTC. Protein sequence: CASSSQVGQPHNEQFF.

The sample holds many counts of this clonotype. The V call is TRBV5-6, the J call TRBJ1-1; tentatively, D is TRBD1 (5 bases). Germline values: CDR1 SGHDT, CDR2 YYEEEE. This CDR3 has 14 residues. The V gene lost 4 bases and the J gene lost 5 bases, with 15 bases spanning the gap. The CDR3 loop reads CASSKLGRDTEAFF. CDR3 nucleotides: TGTGCCAGCAGCAAACTGGGCAGGGATACTGAAGCTTTCTTT.

This clonotype was seen more than once but under ten times. The V call is TRBV6-2 or TRBV6-3, the J call TRBJ2-4; D gene unclear. The CDR3 totals 16 residues. Germline values: CDR1 MNHEY, CDR2 SVGEGT. The V end lost 0 bases, the J end lost 1 base, and 10 bases lay between the germline ends. The CDR3 loop reads CASSYSGGAAKNIQYF. For the CDR3, the DNA is TGTGCCAGCAGTTACTCGGGCGGAGCCGCCAAAAACATTCAGTACTTC.

Note on this clonotype: A read error may produce the germline difference seen at one junction end. The chain links TRBV7-2 to TRBJ1-1; TRBD1 agrees at 7 bases. The CDR3 loop spans 11 amino acids. Looked up from germline, CDR1 is SGHTA and CDR2 is FQGNSA. DNA for the CDR3: TGTGCCAGCAGCTCGACAGGGTGGTTACGCTTT. Encoded protein: CASSSTGWLRF. Drawing the rest from reference TRBV7-2 and TRBJ1-1, the complete variable domain is GAGVSQSPSNKVTEKGKDVELRCDPISGHTALYWYRQSLGQGLEFLIYFQGNSAPDKSGLPSDRFSAERTGGSVSTLTIQRTQQEDSAVYLCASSSTGWLRFGQGTRLTVV.

Many counts were recorded for this clonotype. The chain's CDR3 is CASSLRTLEAFF. Written as DNA, the CDR3 is TGTGCCAGCAGCTTACGTACGCTCGAAGCTTTCTTT. The chain couples TRBV7-9 to TRBJ1-1, with D unresolved. Germline CDR1 reads SEHNR; CDR2 reads FQNEAQ (reference sequence). The V and J ends lost 2 bases and 8 bases respectively, with 9 bases between them. This CDR3 is 12 amino acids long.

This clonotype was found a few times. The V gene is TRBV6-5, the J gene TRBJ1-5; no clear D gene. The CDR3 spans 14 residues. Germline CDR1 is MNHEY and CDR2 is SVGAGI. Between the trimmed V and J ends, which lost 4 bases and 3 bases, there was a span of 10 bases. The CDR3 nucleotides are TGTGCCAGCAGTTCGAGACAAAACAATCAGCCCCAGCATTTT. Amino acids: CASSSRQNNQPQHF.

This clonotype was picked up many times. The J gene is TRBJ2-7, the V gene TRBV20-1, with 8 positions matching TRBD1. With 6 bases clipped from V and 2 bases from J, the junction kept 9 bases outside the gene matches. This CDR3 has 14 residues. Germline V CDR1 and CDR2: DFQATT, SNEGSKA (reference sequence). Here the CDR3 DNA reads TGCAGTGCCGTCGGACAGGGATCGCCCTACGAGCAGTACTTC. Translating gives CSAVGQGSPYEQYF.

This clonotype appeared many times. The rearrangement links TRBV4-2 to TRBJ1-6; D is perhaps TRBD1 (6 bases). CDR1 is LGHNA, CDR2 YNFKEQ, per germline. The ends were cut back, 3 bases at V and 9 bases at J, with 18 bases in the middle. The length of the CDR3 is 16 residues. In DNA form, the CDR3 reads TGTGCCAGCAGCCAGACACCTATTACAGGGCTTTCACCCCTCCACTTT. Its protein is CASSQTPITGLSPLHF.